What follows is one T cell receptor (beta chain) and its context. The antigen this receptor binds is unknown. Nothing much larger sits one base from this clone, and base qualities are not available. The time point label here, explained by the study, means: 45 to 55 days after influenza vaccine administration. This sample was included in a study of response to subunit inactivated influenza vaccine (dated by TCRdb to between 2017 and 2018). Regarding the complete study: Deep quantitative profiling of the T cell receptor repertoire was used in the study to follow responses to a trivalent subunit inactivated influenza vaccine. Study-wide findings and limitations: The authors proposed that each seasonal influenza vaccination may bring in only a limited number of new T cells.

Library preparation used RT-PCR. The run used an Illumina HiSeq 2500. Using fastp at Q25 and MiXCR, TCRdb reprocessed the public reads and kept productive beta chains. Every distinct CDR3 protein forms one entry, paired with its most common genes and DNA. The sample data list fewer than 700,000 distinct CDR3 sequences, and under 15% of these were observed just once. The ten largest clonotypes hold under 15% of the sample. CDR1 SGHAT and CDR2 FQNNGV were looked up in the germline V gene. V has 5 bases trimmed and J has 0 bases trimmed; junction bases matching no gene number 16. There are 20 amino acids in the CDR3, from cysteine to phenylalanine inclusive. Only the CDR3 DNA is retained, 60 bases long and in frame from the first base.

Rearrangement joined TRBV11-2 to TRBJ2-2, and TRBD2 matches 9 of the central bases. The starting material was PBMCs from blood, obtained 35 to 45 days after vaccination. This sequence was found in a man in his forties or fifties who received an inactivated influenza vaccine. Donor details come from another sample of the same person, matched by shared clones. Here is the DNA: TGTGCCAGCAGCCTAATACCCATCCCTCTAGCGGGGTCGAACACCGGGGAGCTGTTTTTT. It specifies CASSLIPIPLAGSNTGELFF. With the portions outside the CDR3 filled from the reference TRBV11-2 and TRBJ2-2 genes, the complete variable region becomes EAGVAQSPRYKIIEKRQSVAFWCNPISGHATLYWYQQILGQGPKLLIQFQNNGVVDDSQLPKDRFSAERLKGVDSTLKIQPAKLEDSAVYLCASSLIPIPLAGSNTGELFFGEGSRLTVL.